This TCR beta chain stems from a study of shared clonotypes between healthy human individuals. Study at large: A couple of women and a few men aged 18 to 49 made up the donors.

With regard to this clone: Antigen: not known.

CD45RO negativity and positive selection for CCR7 defined naive CD8 cells, a population that excluded terminally differentiated effector memory CD45RA+ cells. The method was immunoSEQ multiplex PCR; TCRdb's version includes in-frame clones alone and lacks a portion of them. The table lists under 1 million clones, 92% of them singletons. The study, taken as a whole, reports: The genetic and exposure-history diversity represented was limited by few donors. On the whole, naive subsets had larger estimated richness than memory subsets had.

Trimming removed 0 bases from V and 4 bases from J; junction bases left unmatched: 0. Looked up from germline, CDR1 is MNHEY and CDR2 is SMNVEV (reference sequence). The CDR3 runs 15 residues. The specimen was naive CD8+ T cells sorted from blood. This rearrangement joins TRBV27 to TRBJ2-1; TRBD2 matches at 10 bases. This clonotype was obtained from a man in his thirties or forties in good health. CDR3 sequence (DNA): TGTGCCAGCAGTTTATCTAGCGGGAGGTACAATGAGCAGTTCTTC. Encoded protein: CASSLSSGRYNEQFF.